Detailed here is one TCR beta chain. The CDR3 runs to 13 residues. Germline V CDR1 and CDR2: SGHRS, YFSETQ. Trimming removed 4 bases at V and 7 bases at J, with 14 bases between. The sample comes from a study of blood T cell repertoires in COVID-19. Overall study: From the United States, Italy and Spain came samples of acute and convalescent COVID-19. T cells, B-cell-depleted T cells, or PBMCs supplied cDNA or gDNA.

Under the authors' procedure: Estimates of nucleated cell counts were drawn from the amplification of reference gene primers. Profiled with immunoSEQ multiplex PCR; TCRdb holds only in-frame clones, not every one. Clonal size and the V and J genes are those of that table, whereas D and trimming came from the DNA. The data show some 98,000 clones, around 82% seen once. The gene calls are TRBV5-1 and TRBJ2-5; no firm D call. The source of this sequence is a man aged 65 to 79 with active or convalescent COVID-19. Sequencing was done on a sample of peripheral blood. CDR3 sequence reads: CASSLSSIGTQYF. CDR3 DNA sequence: TGCGCCAGCAGCCTATCTAGTATCGGGACCCAGTACTTC.